A single sample is the source of the 14 T cell receptor beta chains below, sequenced in a study of control samples from healthy donors and cancer patients. Assay: immunoSEQ multiplex PCR; the TCRdb copy retains only in-frame clones and omits some. Of 150,000 to 200,000 clones listed, 85% to 95% were seen once; the top ten hold approximately 4%. Sequenced input: blood. The receptor set was obtained from a woman aged 60 to 75 in good health.

The sample holds one count of this clone. The CDR3 is CASRTGQGGNYGYTF. The CDR3 DNA reads TGTGCCAGTAGGACCGGACAGGGGGGTAACTATGGCTACACCTTC. The chain has TRBV19 and TRBJ1-2; 10 bases match TRBD1. After removal of 6 bases from V and 1 base from J, the junction contained 5 bases not matched to a gene. This CDR3 has 15 residues. The germline V gene has CDR1 LNHDA and CDR2 SQIVND (reference sequence).

This chain connects TRBV2 to TRBJ2-1, with 10 bases matching TRBD2. Germline V gives CDR1 SNHLY, CDR2 FYNNEI. The CDR3 consists of 15 residues. With V trimmed by 2 bases and J by 7 bases, 5 bases remained unmatched. This CDR3 reads CASSEFTSGDNEQFF. The DNA for the CDR3 is TGTGCCAGCAGTGAATTTACTAGCGGGGATAATGAGCAGTTCTTC.

J is TRBJ1-4 and V is TRBV2; D perhaps matches TRBD1 (5 bases). Germline loops: CDR1 SNHLY, CDR2 FYNNEI. CDR3 length equals 12 residues. V lost 2 bases to trimming and J lost 13 bases, with 11 bases between them. The CDR3 here is CASSESGGRLFF. The CDR3 DNA follows: TGTGCCAGCAGTGAATCGGGGGGGAGACTGTTTTTT.

This rearrangement joins TRBV12-3 or TRBV12-4 to TRBJ2-7; D gene unclear. The CDR3 contains 13 residues. V shed 5 bases and J shed 2 bases, with 10 bases lying between them. CDR3 sequence (DNA): TGTGCCAGCAGTACTGGGCTAGCCTACGAGCAGTACTTC. This sequence encodes CASSTGLAYEQYF.

The chain combines TRBV7-9 with TRBJ2-7; 10 bases are shared with TRBD2. The CDR3 has 19 amino acids. Germline V lookup: CDR1 SEHNR, CDR2 FQNEAQ (reference sequence). Trimming took 5 bases from V and 2 from J; bases not matched to a gene: 18. The CDR3 DNA follows: TGTGCCAGCAGCCTAGGGACTGACGGACTAGCGGACTATCCCTACGAGCAGTACTTC. It translates to CASSLGTDGLADYPYEQYF.

The chain joins TRBV18 to TRBJ1-3; the match to TRBD1 covers 8 bases. This CDR3 spans 18 amino acids. Germline CDR1 is KGHSH and CDR2 is LQKENI. V shed 0 bases and J 8 bases; nucleotides not matched to a gene: 15. CDR3 sequence: CASSPPSGQGGVGDTIYF. The DNA of the CDR3 is TGTGCCAGCTCACCACCGTCCGGACAGGGCGGCGTTGGGGACACCATATATTTT.

The rearrangement joins TRBV7-2 to TRBJ2-3, with TRBD2 as a possible D gene (6 bases). The length of the CDR3 is 17 residues. V lost 5 bases, J lost 1 base, and 19 bases lay in between. Per germline, CDR1 SGHTA and CDR2 FQGNSA. DNA for the CDR3: TGTGCCAGCAGCCAGCGAGGTGTAGCGGAACGCACAGATACGCAGTATTTT. Translating gives CASSQRGVAERTDTQYF.

This chain joins TRBV6-2 or TRBV6-3 and TRBJ2-2; tentative D call: TRBD1 (6 bases). CDR3 length: 15 residues. From germline, CDR1 is MNHEY and CDR2 SVGEGT. The germline V and J ends were trimmed by 5 bases and 0 bases, with 10 bases remaining between them. This CDR3 reads CASSKGQTNTGELFF. The CDR3 region has the DNA TGTGCCAGCAGTAAAGGACAGACGAACACCGGGGAGCTGTTTTTT.

This chain uses TRBV6-5 with TRBJ1-1; D is undetermined. CDR1 is MNHEY and CDR2 is SVGAGI in the germline V gene. The CDR3 has 14 amino acids. The V end lost 0 bases, the J end lost 7 bases, and 12 bases lay between the germline ends. CDR3: CASSYSGWRIEAFF. DNA for the CDR3: TGTGCCAGCAGTTACTCAGGTTGGCGGATTGAAGCTTTCTTT.

V gene TRBV10-2 combines with J gene TRBJ2-1; a possible D gene is TRBD1 (5 bases). Trimming pared 8 bases from V and 5 bases from J, leaving 19 bases between. Germline V gene lookup returns CDR1 WSHSY and CDR2 SAAADI. The CDR3 has 15 residues. This CDR3 reads CASRSAGAWDNEQFF. The CDR3 region has the DNA TGCGCCAGCCGGTCGGCTGGGGCCTGGGACAATGAGCAGTTCTTC.

The chain uses TRBV3-1 (or the pseudogene TRBV3-2) and TRBJ1-1, with 9 bases fitting TRBD1. With V trimmed by 6 bases and J by 5 bases, 7 bases remained unmatched. CDR1 and CDR2 (germline): LGHDT, YNNKEL (reference sequence). The CDR3 is made up of 14 amino acids. The CDR3 reads CASRLQGAYTEAFF. In nucleotides, the CDR3 is TGTGCCAGCAGATTACAGGGGGCATATACTGAAGCTTTCTTT.

The chain combines TRBV4-3 with TRBJ2-3, with 12 bases matching TRBD2. There are 17 residues in the CDR3. The junction had 7 bases not matched to a gene; V was cut back by 2 bases and J by 4 bases. Germline V gives CDR1 LGHNA, CDR2 YSLEER. CDR3 sequence: CASSQKTSGGKADTQYF. CDR3 nucleotide sequence: TGCGCCAGCAGCCAAAAGACTAGCGGGGGTAAAGCAGATACGCAGTATTTT.

V usage is TRBV7-2 and J usage is TRBJ1-2; 7 bases are a match to TRBD1. The germline gives CDR1 SGHTA, CDR2 FQGNSA. The CDR3 covers 15 residues. With 7 bases clipped from V and 4 bases from J, the junction kept 12 bases outside the gene matches. CDR3 sequence reads: CASTPTSGQSYGYTF. CDR3 DNA: TGTGCCAGCACCCCAACGTCGGGACAGAGCTATGGCTACACCTTC.

This sequence joins TRBV10-3 and TRBJ1-5; D is possibly TRBD1 (6 bases). Trimming shortened V by 10 bases and J by 0 bases, and 16 bases separated the two germline ends. There are 15 residues in the CDR3. The germline V gene encodes CDR1 ENHRY and CDR2 SYGVKD. The CDR3 DNA sequence: TGTGCCACCCTGGACAGTAAGAATAGCAATCAGCCCCAGCATTTT. Translating it yields CATLDSKNSNQPQHF.